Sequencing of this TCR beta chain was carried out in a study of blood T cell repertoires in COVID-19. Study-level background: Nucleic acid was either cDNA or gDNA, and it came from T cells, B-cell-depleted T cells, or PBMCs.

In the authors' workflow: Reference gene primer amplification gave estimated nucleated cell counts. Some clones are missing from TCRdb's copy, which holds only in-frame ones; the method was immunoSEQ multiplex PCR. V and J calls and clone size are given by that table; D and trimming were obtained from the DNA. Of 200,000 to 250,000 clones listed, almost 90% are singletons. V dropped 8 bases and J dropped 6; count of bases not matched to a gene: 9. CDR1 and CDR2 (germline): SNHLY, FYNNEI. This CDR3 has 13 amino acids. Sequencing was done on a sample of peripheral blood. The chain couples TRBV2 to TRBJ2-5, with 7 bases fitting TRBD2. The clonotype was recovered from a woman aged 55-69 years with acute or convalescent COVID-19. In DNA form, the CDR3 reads TGTGCCAGCGGGGGGGAGACGGTACAGACCCAGTACTTC. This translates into CASGGETVQTQYF.